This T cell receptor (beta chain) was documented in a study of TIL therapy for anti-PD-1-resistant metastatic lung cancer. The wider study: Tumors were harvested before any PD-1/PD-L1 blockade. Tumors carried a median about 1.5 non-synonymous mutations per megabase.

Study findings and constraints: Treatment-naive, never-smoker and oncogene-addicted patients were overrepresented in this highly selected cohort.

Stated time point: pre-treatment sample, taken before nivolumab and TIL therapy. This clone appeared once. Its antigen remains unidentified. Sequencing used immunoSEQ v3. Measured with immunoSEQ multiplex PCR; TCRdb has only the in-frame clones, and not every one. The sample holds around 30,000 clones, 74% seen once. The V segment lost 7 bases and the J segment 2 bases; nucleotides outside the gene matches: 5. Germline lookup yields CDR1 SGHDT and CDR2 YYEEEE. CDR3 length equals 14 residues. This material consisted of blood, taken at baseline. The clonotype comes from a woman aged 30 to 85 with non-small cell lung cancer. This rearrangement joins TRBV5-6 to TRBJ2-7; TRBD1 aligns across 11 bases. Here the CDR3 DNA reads TGTGCCAGCGCAAGGGACAGGGGGACCTACGAGCAGTACTTC. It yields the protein CASARDRGTYEQYF. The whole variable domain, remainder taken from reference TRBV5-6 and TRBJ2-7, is DAGVTQSPTHLIKTRGQQVTLRCSPKSGHDTVSWYQQALGQGPQFIFQYYEEEERQRGNFPDRFSGHQFPNYSSELNVNALLLGDSALYLCASARDRGTYEQYFGPGTRLTVT.